This TCR beta chain was captured by sequencing in a study of blood T cell repertoires in COVID-19. Background on the study: From the United States, Italy and Spain came samples of acute and convalescent COVID-19.

Data came from immunoSEQ multiplex PCR; TCRdb stores just in-frame clones and leaves some out. The table includes around 290,000 clones, 86% detected once. Trimming shortened V by 11 bases and J by 3 bases, and 17 bases separated the two germline ends. CDR1 and CDR2 from the germline V gene are SNHLY and FYNNEI. The CDR3 consists of 14 residues. The age range of participants was about 18 to 90 years, with residence in about two dozen US areas. Cohort 3 recovery required two negative PCRs, clearance, or symptom resolution. This clone was detected only once. The J gene is TRBJ2-1, the V gene TRBV2; D remains ambiguous. The source is a woman under 30 who had recovered from COVID-19. The sequenced sample was PBMCs or T cells enriched from blood (not recorded which). CDR3 coding DNA: TGTGCCGGAAGAGGATCATCCGGCTACAATGAGCAGTTCTTC. It yields the protein CAGRGSSGYNEQFF. Full variable domain (missing parts from reference TRBV2 and TRBJ2-1): EPEVTQTPSHQVTQMGQEVILRCVPISNHLYFYWYRQILGQKVEFLVSFYNNEISEKSEIFDDQFSVERPDGSNFTLKIRSTKLEDSAMYFCAGRGSSGYNEQFFGPGTRLTVL.